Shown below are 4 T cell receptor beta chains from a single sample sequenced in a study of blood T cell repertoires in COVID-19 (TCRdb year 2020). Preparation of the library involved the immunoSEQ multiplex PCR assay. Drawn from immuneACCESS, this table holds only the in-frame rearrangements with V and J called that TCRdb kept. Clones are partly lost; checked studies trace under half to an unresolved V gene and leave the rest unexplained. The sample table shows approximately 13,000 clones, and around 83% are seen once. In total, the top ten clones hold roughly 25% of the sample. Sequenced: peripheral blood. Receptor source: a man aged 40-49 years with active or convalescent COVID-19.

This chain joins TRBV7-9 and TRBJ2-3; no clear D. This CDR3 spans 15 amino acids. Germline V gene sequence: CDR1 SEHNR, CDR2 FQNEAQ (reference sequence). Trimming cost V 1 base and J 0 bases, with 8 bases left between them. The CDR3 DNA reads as TGTGCCAGCAGCTTAGAGGCCGGGAGCACAGATACGCAGTATTTT. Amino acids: CASSLEAGSTDTQYF.

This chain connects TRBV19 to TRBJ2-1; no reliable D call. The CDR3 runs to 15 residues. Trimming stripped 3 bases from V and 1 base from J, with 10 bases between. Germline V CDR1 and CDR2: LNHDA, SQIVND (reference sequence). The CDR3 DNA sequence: TGTGCCAGTAGTATCCGTACAGTATCCTACAATGAGCAGTTCTTC. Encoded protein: CASSIRTVSYNEQFF. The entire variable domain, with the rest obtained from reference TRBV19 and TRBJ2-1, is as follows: DGGITQSPKYLFRKEGQNVTLSCEQNLNHDAMYWYRQDPGQGLRLIYYSQIVNDFQKGDIAEGYSVSREKKESFPLTVTSAQKNPTAFYLCASSIRTVSYNEQFFGPGTRLTVL.

CDR3: CASSDLTGAHNEQFF. DNA of the CDR3: TGTGCCAGCAGCGACCTGACAGGGGCCCACAATGAGCAGTTCTTC. The chain joins TRBV2 to TRBJ2-1; 8 bases line up with TRBD1. Trimming took 6 bases from V and 5 from J; bases not matched to a gene: 9. The CDR3 loop spans 15 amino acids. Germline V CDR1 and CDR2: SNHLY, FYNNEI.

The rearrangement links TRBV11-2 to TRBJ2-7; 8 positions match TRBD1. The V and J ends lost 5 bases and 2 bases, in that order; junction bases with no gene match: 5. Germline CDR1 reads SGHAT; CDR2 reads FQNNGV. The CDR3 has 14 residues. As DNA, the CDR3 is TGTGCCAGCAGCGCGACAGGGGCTCCCTACGAGCAGTACTTC. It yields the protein CASSATGAPYEQYF.